These T cell receptor beta chains were read from a single sample in a study of OX40 agonist ivuxolimab in advanced cancers. Profiled with immunoSEQ multiplex PCR; TCRdb holds only in-frame clones, not every one. The sample holds about 46,000 clones, 70% to 90% seen once. The material sequenced was CD4+ or CD8+ T cells sorted from blood, taken in a trial of the OX40 agonist ivuxolimab. These receptors were obtained from an adult with an advanced solid tumor such as melanoma, head and neck, liver or kidney cancer. Each CDR3 is given without its conserved first and last residue. Each record gives: V gene, CDR3 protein.

TRBV7-9,ASSLVSTKGPHEQY
TRBV7-9,ASSHGTGSLQPQH
TRBV27,ASSLAASGDQPQH
TRBV7-2,ASSWGSEVYYGYT
TRBV27,ASSPERDTTEAF
TRBV28,ASSPFSPSGLESYEQY
TRBV6-5,ASSTPGYEQY
TRBV28,ASSLTLSHSPLH
TRBV28,ASSQGPGQPQH
TRBV27,ASSLRTDYNEQF
TRBV28,ASSWGLAGVGTQETQY
TRBV7-2,ASSYGLIDEQF
TRBV5-6,ASSLQADEQF
TRBV27,ASSLTSNSQETQY
TRBV28,ASSPPLGGGAADTQY
TRBV11-3,ASSQRDSVSDTQY
TRBV10-3,AIPRGQGDYGYT